These T cell receptor beta chains were read from a single sample in a study of low-dose radiotherapy and immunotherapy resistance in tumors. TCRdb used MiXCR to reprocess the reads, holding one entry per CDR3 protein. The sample includes fewer than 90,000 distinct CDR3 sequences, roughly 30% of them seen just once. The sequencing here drew on PBMCs, taken before treatment. The receptors derive from a female donor with ovarian cancer. Both conserved end residues are part of each CDR3. A D gene is named only where the DNA matches it firmly. Clone size is given for some rows only: seen once, a few or many times, or a class if the clone is expanded.

TRBV2,many,TRBJ2-7,TRBD1,CASSTDRASYEQYF,TGTGCCAGCAGTACCGACAGGGCCTCCTACGAGCAGTACTTC
TRBV14,NA,TRBJ2-7,TRBD1,CASSQLGQGFEYEQYF,TGTGCCAGCAGCCAACTGGGACAGGGATTTGAGTACGAGCAGTACTTC
TRBV29-1,NA,TRBJ2-6,NA,CSVAIPSGANVLTF,TGCAGCGTTGCCATTCCCTCTGGGGCCAACGTCCTGACTTTC
TRBV28,NA,TRBJ2-7,NA,CASTGTPYEQYF,TGTGCCAGCACGGGGACGCCTTACGAGCAGTACTTC
TRBV9,many,TRBJ2-3,NA,CASSATPLADTQYF,TGTGCCAGCAGCGCCACCCCTCTTGCAGATACGCAGTATTTT
TRBV6-2/TRBV6-3,NA,TRBJ2-7,NA,CASSSRGSYYEQYF,TGTGCCAGCAGTTCGAGAGGGAGCTACTACGAGCAGTACTTC
TRBV6-1,NA,TRBJ1-5,NA,CASSLDNSNQPQHF,TGTGCCAGCAGCTTGGACAATAGCAATCAGCCCCAGCATTTT
TRBV19,many,TRBJ2-1,TRBD2,CASSGGFSGIHRWAYNEQFF,TGTGCCAGTAGTGGAGGGTTTAGCGGGATCCATCGCTGGGCTTACAATGAGCAGTTCTTC
TRBV5-1,few,TRBJ2-7,TRBD1,CASSLVQGLSYEQYF,TGCGCCAGCAGCTTGGTACAGGGGCTTTCCTACGAGCAGTACTTC
TRBV5-1,many,TRBJ2-1,NA,CASSFSTRVNNEQFF,TGTGCCAGCAGCTTCTCTACGCGGGTAAACAATGAGCAGTTCTTC
TRBV28,once,TRBJ1-5,NA,CASSFWGASDQPQHF,TGTGCCAGCAGTTTTTGGGGGGCTTCAGATCAGCCCCAGCATTTT
TRBV7-2,many,TRBJ2-1,NA,CASSLDWTSHNEQFF,TGTGCCAGCAGCTTAGATTGGACCAGTCACAATGAGCAGTTCTTC
TRBV3-1,NA,TRBJ2-7,NA,CASSQAGRPEQYF,TGTGCCAGCAGCCAAGCGGGCAGACCCGAGCAGTACTTC
TRBV29-1,many,TRBJ2-5,NA,CSVDGTVGNQETQYF,TGCAGCGTTGATGGGACTGTGGGGAACCAAGAGACCCAGTACTTC
TRBV29-1,NA,TRBJ1-3,TRBD1,CSVEPGGSGNTIYF,TGCAGCGTTGAACCAGGGGGCTCTGGAAACACCATATATTTT
TRBV20-1,few,TRBJ2-5,TRBD2,CSAGTSGGEKKAQYF,TGCAGCGCCGGGACTAGCGGGGGTGAAAAGAAGGCCCAGTACTTC
TRBV11-2,many,TRBJ2-7,NA,CASSLAGAPTYEQYF,TGTGCCAGCAGCTTAGCGGGGGCACCTACCTACGAGCAGTACTTC
TRBV5-1,NA,TRBJ2-1,TRBD1,CASSLGDRHNEQFF,TGCGCCAGCAGCTTGGGGGACAGACACAATGAGCAGTTCTTC
TRBV27,many,TRBJ1-2,NA,CASSFRQSYGYTF,TGTGCCAGCAGTTTCAGACAGTCCTATGGCTACACCTTC
TRBV12-3/TRBV12-4,NA,TRBJ1-1,NA,CASSPPGASHMNTEAFF,TGTGCCAGCAGTCCTCCCGGGGCCTCACACATGAACACTGAAGCTTTCTTT
TRBV19,many,TRBJ2-6,NA,CASSAGQGGGSGANVLTF,TGTGCCAGTAGTGCTGGACAGGGAGGGGGGTCTGGGGCCAACGTCCTGACTTTC
TRBV6-1,NA,TRBJ2-1,NA,CASSEWRDSYNEQFF,TGTGCCAGCAGTGAATGGAGAGACTCCTACAATGAGCAGTTCTTC
TRBV5-5,many,TRBJ2-5,TRBD1,CASSLVGQGDETQYF,TGTGCCAGCAGCTTGGTGGGACAGGGGGACGAGACCCAGTACTTC
TRBV30,many,TRBJ2-5,NA,CAWSAQTIAGTQYF,TGTGCCTGGAGTGCCCAGACTATTGCGGGGACCCAGTACTTC
TRBV13,many,TRBJ2-1,TRBD1,CASSLTGGSYNEQFF,TGTGCCAGCAGCTTGACAGGGGGCTCCTACAATGAGCAGTTCTTC
TRBV25-1,NA,TRBJ2-2,TRBD1,CASSGGGTGYTGELFF,TGTGCCAGCAGTGGAGGAGGGACAGGATACACCGGGGAGCTGTTTTTT
TRBV5-6,few,TRBJ1-5,NA,CASSLSGGSQHF,TGTGCCAGCAGCTTGTCAGGAGGCTCCCAGCATTTT
TRBV6-1,NA,TRBJ2-7,TRBD2,CASSWASGRYEQYF,TGTGCCAGCAGTTGGGCTAGCGGACGCTACGAGCAGTACTTC
TRBV3-1,NA,TRBJ2-1,TRBD1,CASTPGQGAREQFF,TGTGCCAGCACCCCCGGGCAGGGGGCCAGAGAGCAGTTCTTC
TRBV7-8,many,TRBJ2-1,NA,CASSLRDSSYNEQFF,TGTGCCAGCAGCCTACGGGACTCCAGCTACAATGAGCAGTTCTTC
TRBV6-2/TRBV6-3,many,TRBJ1-1,TRBD1,CASSFTGELGTEAFF,TGTGCCAGCAGTTTCACAGGGGAGTTAGGGACTGAAGCTTTCTTT
TRBV9,NA,TRBJ1-3,NA,CASSLQDAGNTIYF,TGTGCCAGCAGCCTCCAGGACGCTGGAAACACCATATATTTT
TRBV11-1,many,TRBJ2-1,NA,CASSLAGASIHEQFF,TGTGCCAGCAGCTTAGCGGGGGCTAGCATACATGAGCAGTTCTTC
TRBV27,NA,TRBJ1-5,NA,CASSFGYSNQPQHF,TGTGCCAGCAGTTTTGGGTATAGCAATCAGCCCCAGCATTTT
TRBV27,NA,TRBJ1-6,TRBD1,CASSVFGQASNSPLHF,TGTGCCAGCAGCGTGTTCGGACAGGCCAGTAATTCACCCCTCCACTTT
TRBV3-1,NA,TRBJ1-3,NA,CASSHDLGQENTIYF,TGTGCCAGCAGCCACGATTTAGGGCAGGAAAACACCATATATTTT
TRBV4-3,medium-sized,TRBJ2-1,NA,CASSQEATLGPDEQFF,TGCGCCAGCAGCCAAGAGGCGACCCTGGGCCCGGATGAGCAGTTCTTC
TRBV7-9,many,TRBJ2-5,TRBD1,CASSTGTGGPETQYF,TGTGCCAGCAGCACCGGGACAGGGGGCCCAGAGACCCAGTACTTC
TRBV7-6,many,TRBJ1-1,NA,CASSPQGLMRGTEAFF,TGTGCCAGCAGCCCCCAGGGATTGATGAGGGGGACTGAAGCTTTCTTT
TRBV28,NA,TRBJ1-1,NA,CASSFAGGGTEAFF,TGTGCCAGCAGTTTCGCGGGGGGAGGGACTGAAGCTTTCTTT